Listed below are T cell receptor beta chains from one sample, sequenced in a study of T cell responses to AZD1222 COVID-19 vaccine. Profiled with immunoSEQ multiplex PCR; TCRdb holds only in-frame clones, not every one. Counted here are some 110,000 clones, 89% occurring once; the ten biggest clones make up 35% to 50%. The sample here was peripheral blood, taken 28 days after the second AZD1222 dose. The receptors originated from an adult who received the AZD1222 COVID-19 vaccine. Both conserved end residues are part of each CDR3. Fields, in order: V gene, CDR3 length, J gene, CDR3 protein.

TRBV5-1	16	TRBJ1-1	CASSLGQGNMNTEAFF
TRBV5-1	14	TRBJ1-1	CASSLTYRVTEAFF
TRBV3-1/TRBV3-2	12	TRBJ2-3	CASSQIADTQYF
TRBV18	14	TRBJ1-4	CASSPTETNEKLFF
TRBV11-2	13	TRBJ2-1	CASRWTEGVEQFF
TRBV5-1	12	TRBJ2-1	CASSLQDNEQFF
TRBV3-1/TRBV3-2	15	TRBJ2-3	CASSLGGLSTDTQYF
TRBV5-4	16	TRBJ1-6	CASSDRDRGKNSPLHF
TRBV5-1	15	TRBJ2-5	CASSYGQAAMETQYF
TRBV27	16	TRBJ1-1	CASSSPRQGLYTEAFF
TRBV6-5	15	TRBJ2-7	CASSYEAILSYEQYF
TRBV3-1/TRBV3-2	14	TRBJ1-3	CASSQYDREDTIYF
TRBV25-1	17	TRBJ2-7	CASSHTRGKAGWGEQYF
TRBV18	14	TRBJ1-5	CASSPNSGNQPQHF
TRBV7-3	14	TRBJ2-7	CASSGAGGVGEQYF
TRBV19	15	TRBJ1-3	CASSPTILNRNTIYF
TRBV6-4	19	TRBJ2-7	CASSDSRSGLAGPIYEQYF
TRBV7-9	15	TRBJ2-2	CATPQGAKNTGELFF
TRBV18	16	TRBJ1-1	CASSPPGQGAGTEAFF
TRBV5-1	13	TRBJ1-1	CASSPTTQLEAFF
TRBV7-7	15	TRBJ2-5	CASSQRWDSKETQYF
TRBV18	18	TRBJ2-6	CASSPIPGQGTGANVLTF
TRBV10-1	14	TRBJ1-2	CASSDGRGNYGYTF
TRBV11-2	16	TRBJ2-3	CASSLSRTVGTDTQYF
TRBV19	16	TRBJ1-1	CASSLKGVWVNTEAFF
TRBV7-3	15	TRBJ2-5	CASSVRDSSQETQYF
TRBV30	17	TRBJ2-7	CAWSVLLPFGNRGEQYF
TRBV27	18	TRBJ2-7	CASSSSSGRDGHSYEQYF
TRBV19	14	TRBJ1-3	CASGLYVSGNTIYF
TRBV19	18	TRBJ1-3	CASSSGTAYLFSGNTIYF
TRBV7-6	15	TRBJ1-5	CASSLDRVGNQPQHF
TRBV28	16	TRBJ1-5	CASSLHSGGGNQPQHF
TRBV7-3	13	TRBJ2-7	CASSADRSREQYF